Given below is one T cell receptor (beta chain) in context. What antigen it recognizes has not been identified. It has no much larger one-base neighbor in the sample; base qualities were not kept. The record originates from a study of T-cell reconstitution after alpha-beta-depleted transplantation in children (dated by TCRdb to about 2016). Looking at the study overall: The study quantitatively tracked T-cell immune reconstitution after TCRalphabeta/CD19-depleted allogeneic hematopoietic cell transplantation in children using TCR repertoire profiling.

The library was produced with PCR. The sequencing machine was an Illumina HiSeq 2500. Molecular barcoding was employed in the preparation of TCR libraries, with unique molecular identifiers being used to normalize TCRbeta repertoire quantification. Through fastp at Q25 and MiXCR, TCRdb rebuilt clones from the public reads, retaining in-frame beta chains. Here each entry gathers all rows of one CDR3 protein and keeps the most common genes and DNA. Across this sample there are some 280,000 distinct CDR3 sequences, with around 9.6% seen only once. The ten largest clones add up to over 9.5% of the sample. V loses 3 bases of germline sequence and J loses 0 bases, and the interval between the two ends is 20 bases. The CDR3 starts with the cysteine, ends with the phenylalanine, and has 18 residues. The entry retains the CDR3 DNA only, 54 bases that are in frame from base 1.

This material consisted of PBMCs from the stem cell graft donor, taken from the stem cell graft. The rearranged chain carries TRBV12-3 or TRBV12-4 and TRBJ2-5, and possibly TRBD1, on 5 matching bases. The source of this sequence is a human donor who donated a stem cell graft to a child with SCID. The CDR3 amino acid sequence is: CASSFGPFRVSNQETQYF. The DNA is as follows: TGTGCCAGCAGTTTCGGACCCTTCAGGGTATCCAACCAAGAGACCCAGTACTTC.